The 22 T cell receptor beta chains reported below all come from one sample, sequenced in a study of blood T cell repertoires in COVID-19. Data came from immunoSEQ multiplex PCR; TCRdb stores just in-frame clones and leaves some out. This repertoire shows about 120,000 clones, roughly 88% found once; its top ten account for 0.88%. The specimen sequenced was peripheral blood. Every receptor here comes from a woman aged 45-60 years with active or convalescent COVID-19.

The rearrangement links TRBV10-3 to TRBJ1-2; the match to TRBD1 covers 7 bases. The CDR3 contains 13 residues. V lost 3 bases and J lost 9; bases outside the gene matches: 7. Germline CDR1 is ENHRY and CDR2 is SYGVKD. CDR3 in DNA: TGTGCCATCAGTGACCTTCAGGGGGAGCGCTACACCTTC. Residues: CAISDLQGERYTF.

CDR3 sequence: CASSPDRLGQPQHF. CDR3 nucleotides: TGTGCCAGCAGCCCGGACAGGTTAGGCCAGCCCCAGCATTTT. This chain connects TRBV11-2 to TRBJ1-5; 7 positions agree with TRBD1. After removal of 5 bases from V and 7 bases from J, the junction contained 8 bases not matched to a gene. Germline V gene sequence: CDR1 SGHAT, CDR2 FQNNGV. CDR3 length: 14 amino acids.

The table lists this clone with a count of one. V is TRBV12-2 and J is TRBJ2-5; the tabulated D call, TRBD1, remains unverified against the DNA. TRBV12-2 is reported as a pseudogene. The CDR3 contains 15 residues. The CDR3 DNA is TGTGCAAGTCGCTCCGACAGGGGTAACCAAGAGACCCAGTACTTC. As protein: CASRSDRGNQETQYF.

V usage is TRBV4-1 and J usage is TRBJ1-5, with unresolved D. Between the trimmed V and J ends, which lost 1 base and 1 base, there was a span of 14 bases. Germline V CDR1 and CDR2: MGHRA, YSYEKL. CDR3 length: 17 amino acids. The chain's CDR3 is CASSQGVARRSNQPQHF. The CDR3 nucleotides are TGCGCCAGCAGCCAAGGAGTTGCCAGGCGAAGCAATCAGCCCCAGCATTTT.

This sequence joins TRBV28 and TRBJ1-4, with 7 bases that match TRBD1. CDR3 length equals 17 residues. Germline values: CDR1 MDHEN, CDR2 SYDVKM. J gave up 7 bases and V 6 bases, and 17 bases lay outside the gene matches. CDR3 sequence: CASRPHSRRTGGEKLFF. CDR3 nucleotides: TGTGCCAGCAGACCACATTCCCGGCGGACAGGCGGTGAAAAACTGTTTTTT.

The genes are TRBV2 and TRBJ1-4, with 7 bases matching TRBD1. The V and J ends lost 6 bases and 5 bases, in that order; junction bases with no gene match: 9. Germline loops: CDR1 SNHLY, CDR2 FYNNEI. The CDR3 extends over 15 amino acids. CDR3 bases: TGTGCCAGCAGCTCTCTTGGGACAGAAAATGAAAAACTGTTTTTT. Its protein product is CASSSLGTENEKLFF.

The CDR3: CASSVGQGTNEKLFF. The CDR3 bases are TGTGCCAGCAGCGTAGGGCAGGGGACTAATGAAAAACTGTTTTTT. The chain links TRBV9 to TRBJ1-4, with D perhaps TRBD1 (6 bases). CDR1 SGDLS and CDR2 YYNGEE come from the germline V gene. Trimming removed 0 bases at V and 2 bases at J, with 8 bases between. This CDR3 contains 15 residues.

The gene calls are TRBV6-5 and TRBJ1-6; 8 bases line up with TRBD1. Per the germline V gene, CDR1 is MNHEY and CDR2 is SVGAGI. The CDR3 contains 16 residues. Trimming took 2 bases from V and 10 from J; bases not matched to a gene: 10. The CDR3 loop reads CASSYLQGGKGSPLHF. The CDR3 DNA follows: TGTGCCAGCAGTTACCTACAGGGGGGGAAAGGGTCACCCCTCCACTTT.

CDR3 nucleotide sequence: TGTGCCAGCAGTTACAGAGCGGGAGGGCGAGAGACCCAGTACTTC. Its translation is CASSYRAGGRETQYF. The chain is built from TRBV5-4 and TRBJ2-5; TRBD2 agrees at 10 bases. Germline CDR1 and CDR2: SGHNT and YYREEE (reference sequence). The CDR3 extends over 15 amino acids. V was clipped by 5 bases and J by 4 bases; unmatched bases: 8.

V and J are TRBV29-1 and TRBJ1-1; 7 nucleotides agree with TRBD1. Germline loops: CDR1 SQVTM, CDR2 ANQGSEA. This CDR3 comprises 14 residues. The V segment lost 4 bases and the J segment 0 bases; nucleotides outside the gene matches: 5. The CDR3 coding sequence is TGCAGCGTTGGACAGGGCCCCATGAACACTGAAGCTTTCTTT. Its protein product is CSVGQGPMNTEAFF.

CDR3 protein: CASSPGKLGAFF. For the CDR3, the DNA is TGTGCCAGCAGTCCAGGGAAACTCGGTGCTTTCTTT. V is TRBV12-3 or TRBV12-4 and J is TRBJ1-1; maybe TRBD1 (5 bases). V was clipped by 5 bases and J by 11 bases, with 15 bases between them. This CDR3 is built from 12 residues.

This clone has only one observation. The J gene is TRBJ1-5, the V gene TRBV6-5, with TRBD1 identical over 9 bases. This CDR3 is built from 14 residues. V lost 6 bases to trimming and J lost 4 bases; unmatched junction nucleotides: 4. Germline CDR1 reads MNHEY; CDR2 reads SVGAGI. The CDR3 DNA reads TGTGCCAGCAGCCACGGACAGGGGAATCAGCCCCAGCATTTT. Protein sequence: CASSHGQGNQPQHF.

This chain uses TRBV7-2 with TRBJ2-7; 7 bases line up with TRBD2. CDR1 SGHTA and CDR2 FQGNSA come from the germline V gene. This CDR3 has 15 residues. Trimming removed 2 bases from V and 0 bases from J; junction bases left unmatched: 4. This CDR3 reads CASSLSGGSSYEQYF. As DNA, the CDR3 is TGTGCCAGCAGCTTATCGGGCGGGAGCTCCTACGAGCAGTACTTC.

This clone was seen only a few times. The chain uses TRBV6-2 or TRBV6-3 and TRBJ2-7; 7 bases map to TRBD2. Germline V gene lookup returns CDR1 MNHEY and CDR2 SVGEGT. This CDR3 is built from 15 residues. The junction had 6 bases not matched to a gene; V was cut back by 2 bases and J by 2 bases. CDR3 sequence reads: CASSYERGPPYEQYF. The CDR3 nucleotides are TGTGCCAGCAGTTACGAGCGGGGTCCACCCTACGAGCAGTACTTC.

The chain couples TRBV5-8 to TRBJ2-5; a weak D match, TRBD2 (7 bases). CDR3 size: 15 residues. Per germline, CDR1 SGHTS and CDR2 YDEGEE. V lost 4 bases to trimming and J lost 4 bases, with 17 bases between them. CDR3: CASSRGGSGRETQYF. The CDR3 DNA reads as TGTGCCAGCAGCCGCGGGGGCTCGGGGAGAGAGACCCAGTACTTC.

This clone has just one count. This chain uses TRBV7-8 with TRBJ2-1, with D unresolved. The CDR3 is made up of 12 amino acids. The V gene lost 5 bases and the J gene lost 7 bases, with 9 bases spanning the gap. Per germline, CDR1 SGHVS and CDR2 FQNEAQ. The CDR3 DNA reads as TGTGCCAGCAGCCATAGTCGTAATGAGCAGTTCTTC. Protein product: CASSHSRNEQFF. The whole variable domain, filled in from reference TRBV7-8 and TRBJ2-1, reads GAGVSQSPRYKVAKRGQDVALRCDPISGHVSLFWYQQALGQGPEFLTYFQNEAQLDKSGLPSDRFFAERPEGSVSTLKIQRTQQEDSAVYLCASSHSRNEQFFGPGTRLTVL.

This clone was recorded only once. The chain links TRBV9 to TRBJ1-1; perhaps TRBD1 as D (6 bases). The CDR3 is 17 amino acids. V gave up 3 bases and J gave up 4 bases, with 22 bases separating them. Germline V gene lookup returns CDR1 SGDLS and CDR2 YYNGEE. The CDR3 DNA reads TGTGCCAGCAGCGCACCCCAACGGGGGGCCCGGGGCACTGAAGCTTTCTTT. Its translation: CASSAPQRGARGTEAFF.

The chain links TRBV6-6 to TRBJ2-5; a weak D match, TRBD1 (6 bases). V lost 8 bases and J 3 bases, leaving 13 bases between the germline ends. Germline V gene lookup returns CDR1 MNHNY and CDR2 SVGAGI (reference sequence). The CDR3 is 13 amino acids. The CDR3 sequence: CASLGQPKETQYF. The CDR3 region has the DNA TGTGCCAGCCTAGGACAGCCGAAAGAGACCCAGTACTTC.

This chain joins TRBV19 and TRBJ1-1; D gene unclear. Germline V gene data show CDR1 as LNHDA and CDR2 as SQIVND (reference sequence). CDR3 length: 14 amino acids. V was trimmed by 3 bases and J by 0 bases, leaving 8 bases between them. The CDR3, as DNA: TGTGCCAGTAGTATCCCCCGGTTGAACACTGAAGCTTTCTTT. It encodes CASSIPRLNTEAFF.

The chain links TRBV11-3 to TRBJ2-1; 12 bases line up with TRBD2. CDR1 and CDR2 from the germline V gene are SGHNT and YENEEA. CDR3 length equals 15 residues. The V and J ends lost 5 bases and 9 bases, in that order; junction bases with no gene match: 8. The CDR3, as DNA: TGTGCCAGCAGCCAAAGGACTAGCGGGGACGCTGAGCAGTTCTTC. Translated: CASSQRTSGDAEQFF.

The chain recombines TRBV5-4 with TRBJ2-5; 14 nucleotides match TRBD2. CDR1 SGHNT and CDR2 YYREEE come from the germline V gene (reference sequence). This CDR3 has 13 amino acids. Trimming cost V 4 bases and J 13 bases; bases outside gene matches: 6. CDR3 in amino acids: CASSPGLAGVLYF. The CDR3 region has the DNA TGTGCCAGCAGCCCGGGACTAGCGGGAGTGTTGTACTTC.

The chain recombines TRBV28 with TRBJ2-3, with TRBD2 identical over 15 bases. V lost 5 bases to trimming and J lost 8 bases; unmatched junction nucleotides: 11. The CDR3 extends over 17 amino acids. Per germline, CDR1 MDHEN and CDR2 SYDVKM. The DNA for the CDR3 is TGTGCCAGCAGTCTCGGGACTAGCGGGAGGCTTTTTAGTACGCAGTATTTT. It specifies CASSLGTSGRLFSTQYF.